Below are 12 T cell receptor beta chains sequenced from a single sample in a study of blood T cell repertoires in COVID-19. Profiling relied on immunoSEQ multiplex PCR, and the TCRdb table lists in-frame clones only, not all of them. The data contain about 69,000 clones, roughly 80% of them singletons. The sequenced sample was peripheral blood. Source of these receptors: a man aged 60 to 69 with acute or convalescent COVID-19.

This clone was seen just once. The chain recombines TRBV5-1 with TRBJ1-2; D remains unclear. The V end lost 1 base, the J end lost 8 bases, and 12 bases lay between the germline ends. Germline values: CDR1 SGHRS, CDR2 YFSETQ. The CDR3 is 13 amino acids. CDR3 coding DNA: TGCGCCAGCAGCTTGTATGGGCCGGGGGGCTACACCTTC. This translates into CASSLYGPGGYTF.

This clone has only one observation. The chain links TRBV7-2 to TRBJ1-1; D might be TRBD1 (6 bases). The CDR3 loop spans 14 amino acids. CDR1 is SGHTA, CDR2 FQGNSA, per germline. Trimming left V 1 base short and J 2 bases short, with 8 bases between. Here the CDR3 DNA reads TGTGCCAGCAGCTTAGAAGGGGGTAACACTGAAGCTTTCTTT. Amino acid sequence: CASSLEGGNTEAFF.

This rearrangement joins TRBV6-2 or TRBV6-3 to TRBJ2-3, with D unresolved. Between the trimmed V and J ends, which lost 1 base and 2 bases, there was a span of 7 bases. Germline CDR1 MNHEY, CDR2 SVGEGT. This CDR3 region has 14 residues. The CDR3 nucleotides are TGTGCCAGCAGTTACTTGGGCTACACAGATACGCAGTATTTT. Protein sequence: CASSYLGYTDTQYF.

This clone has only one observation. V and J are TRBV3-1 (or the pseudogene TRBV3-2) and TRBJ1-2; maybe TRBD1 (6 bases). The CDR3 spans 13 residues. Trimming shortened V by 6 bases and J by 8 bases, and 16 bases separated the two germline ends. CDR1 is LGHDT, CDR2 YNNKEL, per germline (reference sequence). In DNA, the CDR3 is TGTGCCAGCAGGGTGCAGGGGATGAGGGGCTACACCTTC. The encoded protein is CASRVQGMRGYTF.

The CDR3 loop reads CASMIRRGVSETWATGELFF. DNA of the CDR3: TGTGCCAGTATGATACGGAGGGGAGTTAGCGAGACATGGGCCACCGGGGAGCTGTTTTTT. The V gene is TRBV7-6, the J gene TRBJ2-2; D might be TRBD2 (6 bases). CDR1 is SGHVS, CDR2 FNYEAQ, per germline. The CDR3 contains 20 residues. V was pared by 9 bases and J by 4 bases, with 33 bases between.

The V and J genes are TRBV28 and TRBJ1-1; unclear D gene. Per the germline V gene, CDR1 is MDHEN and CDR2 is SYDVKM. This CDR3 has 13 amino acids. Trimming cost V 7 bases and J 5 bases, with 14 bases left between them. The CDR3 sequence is CASIAREVTEAFF. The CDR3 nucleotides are TGTGCCAGCATCGCAAGGGAGGTTACTGAAGCTTTCTTT. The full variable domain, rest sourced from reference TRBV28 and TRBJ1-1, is DVKVTQSSRYLVKRTGEKVFLECVQDMDHENMFWYRQDPGLGLRLIYFSYDVKMKEKGDIPEGYSVSREKKERFSLILESASTNQTSMYLCASIAREVTEAFFGQGTRLTVV.

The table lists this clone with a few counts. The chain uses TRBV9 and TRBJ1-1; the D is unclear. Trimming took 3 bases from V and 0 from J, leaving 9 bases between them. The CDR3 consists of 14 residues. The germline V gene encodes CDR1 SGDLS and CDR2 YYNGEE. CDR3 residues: CASSARLMNTEAFF. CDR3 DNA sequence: TGTGCCAGCAGCGCCCGTCTTATGAACACTGAAGCTTTCTTT.

CDR3 coding DNA: TGTGCCAGCAGCTTAGCTCTCAGGGAGGGGATCTCTGGAAACACCATATATTTT. Translating it yields CASSLALREGISGNTIYF. The chain uses TRBV7-2 and TRBJ1-3, with D perhaps TRBD1 (5 bases). Trimming shortened V by 0 bases and J by 0 bases, and 15 bases separated the two germline ends. The CDR3 runs 18 residues. Germline V gene sequence: CDR1 SGHTA, CDR2 FQGNSA.

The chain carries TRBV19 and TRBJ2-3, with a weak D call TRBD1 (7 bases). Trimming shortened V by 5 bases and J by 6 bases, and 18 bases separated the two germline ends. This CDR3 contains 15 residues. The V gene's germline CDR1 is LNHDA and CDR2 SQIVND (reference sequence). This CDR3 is CASSVGGQPADTQYF. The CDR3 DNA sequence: TGTGCCAGTAGTGTGGGGGGACAGCCGGCTGATACGCAGTATTTT.

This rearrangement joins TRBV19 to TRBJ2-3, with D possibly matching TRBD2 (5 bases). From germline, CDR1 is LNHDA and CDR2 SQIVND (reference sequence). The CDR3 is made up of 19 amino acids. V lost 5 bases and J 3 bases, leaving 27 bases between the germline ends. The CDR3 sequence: CASSWRNTPRQVTTDTQYF. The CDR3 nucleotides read TGTGCCAGTAGTTGGAGGAACACTCCGAGGCAGGTGACGACAGATACGCAGTATTTT.

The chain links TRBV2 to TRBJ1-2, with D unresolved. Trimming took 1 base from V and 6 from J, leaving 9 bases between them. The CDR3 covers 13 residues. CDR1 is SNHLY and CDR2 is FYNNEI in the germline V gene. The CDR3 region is CASSEEMADGYTF. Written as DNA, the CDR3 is TGTGCCAGCAGTGAAGAGATGGCAGATGGCTACACCTTC.

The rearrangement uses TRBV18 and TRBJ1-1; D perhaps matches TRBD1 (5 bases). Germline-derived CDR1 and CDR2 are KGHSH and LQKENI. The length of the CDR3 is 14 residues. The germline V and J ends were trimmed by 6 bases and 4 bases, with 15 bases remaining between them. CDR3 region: CASSIGGESTEAFF. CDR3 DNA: TGTGCCAGCTCCATCGGGGGGGAGAGCACTGAAGCTTTCTTT.